These 20 T cell receptor beta chains came from one sample sequenced in a study of T cell repertoires in cytomegalovirus infection. In TCRdb, the reads were re-called with MiXCR into one record per CDR3 protein. This table holds more than 350,000 distinct CDR3 sequences, roughly 30% found once. Sequencing was done on a sample of PBMCs. All receptors come from a human donor in good health (CMV status not recorded). Some clones in this sample may be carry-over from other donors' samples.

The J gene is TRBJ1-5, the V gene TRBV6-1; TRBD1 might be the D (5 bases). Trimming removed 5 bases from V and 0 bases from J, with 14 bases in between. The CDR3 is made up of 16 amino acids. Germline V gene sequence: CDR1 MNHNS, CDR2 SASEGT. CDR3 residues: CASSTPLRVSNQPQHF. The CDR3 DNA reads TGTGCCAGCAGTACCCCCCTCAGGGTTAGCAATCAGCCCCAGCATTTT.

This clonotype was seen many times. The chain is built from TRBV11-2 and TRBJ2-7; 7 bases map to TRBD2. The trim removed 3 bases at V and 6 bases at J, leaving 5 bases unmatched. CDR3 length: 13 amino acids. Germline V gene lookup returns CDR1 SGHAT and CDR2 FQNNGV. The CDR3 protein is CASSFGGRGEQYF. The CDR3 region has the DNA TGTGCCAGCAGCTTCGGAGGGAGGGGCGAGCAGTACTTC.

This clonotype was found many times. The CDR3 coding sequence is TGTGCCAGCAGCTTCCGAAGCGGGGGGCCGGATGAGCAGTTCTTC. Translation: CASSFRSGGPDEQFF. This chain links TRBV7-2 with TRBJ2-1, with TRBD2 matching over 9 bases. The CDR3 sequence is 15 residues long. Germline CDR1 is SGHTA and CDR2 is FQGNSA. The ends lost 3 bases at V and 8 bases at J; junction bases unmatched: 8. Looking up the rest from reference TRBV7-2 and TRBJ2-1 gives the full variable domain: GAGVSQSPSNKVTEKGKDVELRCDPISGHTALYWYRQSLGQGLEFLIYFQGNSAPDKSGLPSDRFSAERTGGSVSTLTIQRTQQEDSAVYLCASSFRSGGPDEQFFGPGTRLTVL.

This clonotype was counted a few times. V gene TRBV25-1 combines with J gene TRBJ1-1; D is ambiguous. The germline CDR1 and CDR2 sequences are MGHDK and SYGVNS. CDR3 size: 13 residues. V lost 3 bases and J lost 6, with 11 bases in between. This CDR3 is CASSDQRTPEAFF. CDR3 DNA: TGTGCCAGCAGTGACCAACGGACCCCTGAAGCTTTCTTT.

With regard to this clonotype: At one end the junction does not follow the germline gene, possibly because of a read error. This chain links TRBV11-2 with TRBJ2-3; no reliable D call. The germline CDR1 and CDR2 sequences are SGHAT and FQNNGV. This CDR3 is built from 14 residues. CDR3 loop: CSSSPSGPTDTQYF. CDR3 in DNA: TGTTCCAGCAGCCCTAGTGGTCCCACAGATACGCAGTATTTC.

This rearrangement joins TRBV12-3 or TRBV12-4 to TRBJ1-3; D uncertain. This CDR3 contains 13 residues. The V end was cut by 5 bases, the J end by 7 bases, with 12 bases between. The CDR3 DNA reads as TGTGCCAGCAGTGGCCAAGTAGGGAACACCATATATTTT. Encoded protein: CASSGQVGNTIYF.

As for this clonotype: Mismatch with germline at one junction end may stem from a read error. V usage is TRBV7-8 and J usage is TRBJ2-5; a weak D match, TRBD2 (7 bases). From germline, CDR1 is SGHVS and CDR2 FQNEAQ. This CDR3 contains 14 residues. The CDR3 DNA sequence: TGTGCCAGCATCTTAGGGGGGGCCGGAGAGACCCAGTACTTC. It translates to CASILGGAGETQYF.

This chain uses TRBV6-5 with TRBJ2-1; TRBD2 matches at 14 bases. V shed 2 bases and J 15 bases; nucleotides not matched to a gene: 9. This CDR3 comprises 15 residues. The germline V gene encodes CDR1 MNHEY and CDR2 SVGAGI. The CDR3 nucleotides are TGTGCCAGCAGTTACACCGGGACTAGCGGGGGACGACCGTTCTTC. Translation gives CASSYTGTSGGRPFF.

In its sample, this clonotype was seen many times. The chain links TRBV12-3 or TRBV12-4 to TRBJ1-2, with D possibly TRBD1 on 6 matching bases. V was clipped by 2 bases and J by 6 bases, with 13 bases between them. The CDR3 loop spans 14 amino acids. This CDR3 reads CASSLQGWGDGYTF. CDR3 in DNA: TGTGCCAGCAGTTTACAGGGGTGGGGGGATGGCTACACCTTC.

The V call is TRBV11-1, the J call TRBJ2-7; TRBD2 agrees at 9 bases. J lost 5 bases, V lost 6 bases, and 8 bases had no gene match. Germline CDR1 SGHAT, CDR2 FQDESV (reference sequence). The CDR3 spans 14 residues. The CDR3 DNA is TGTGCCAGCAGTCGCCTAGCGGGGAGCGACGAGCAGTACTTC. It is translated as CASSRLAGSDEQYF.

This clonotype appeared a few times. The V call is TRBV12-3 or TRBV12-4, the J call TRBJ1-1; D uncertain. The CDR3 extends over 12 amino acids. V was cut by 9 bases and J by 6 bases, with 14 bases left in between. The CDR3 here is CASQREFAEAFF. Written as DNA, the CDR3 is TGTGCCAGTCAGAGGGAATTCGCTGAAGCTTTCTTT.

This clonotype has more than one count but fewer than ten. The J gene is TRBJ2-1, the V gene TRBV11-2; 13 bases map to TRBD2. Germline V lookup: CDR1 SGHAT, CDR2 FQNNGV. V trimming: 2 bases; J trimming: 5 bases; junction bases outside the gene matches: 12. CDR3 length equals 19 residues. The CDR3 sequence: CASSLTITSGRALNNEQFF. For the CDR3, the DNA is TGTGCCAGCAGCTTAACCATAACTAGCGGGAGGGCTCTTAACAATGAGCAGTTCTTC. Looking up the rest from reference TRBV11-2 and TRBJ2-1 gives the full variable domain: EAGVAQSPRYKIIEKRQSVAFWCNPISGHATLYWYQQILGQGPKLLIQFQNNGVVDDSQLPKDRFSAERLKGVDSTLKIQPAKLEDSAVYLCASSLTITSGRALNNEQFFGPGTRLTVL.

Details on this clonotype: Mismatch with germline at one junction end may stem from a read error. The V call is TRBV6-6, the J call TRBJ2-5; possible D gene TRBD1, 6 bases. Germline V CDR1 and CDR2: MNHNY, SVGAGI (reference sequence). The CDR3 is 13 residues long. CDR3 DNA sequence: TGTGCCAGTAAACTGGGCCAGGGGCAGACCCATTACTTC. As protein: CASKLGQGQTHYF.

This clonotype was observed a few times. The chain employs TRBV12-3 or TRBV12-4 and TRBJ2-7; D possibly corresponds to TRBD1 (6 bases). The V end was cut by 6 bases, the J end by 4 bases, with 7 bases between. The CDR3 totals 11 residues. This CDR3 is CASRQGYEQYF. CDR3 bases: TGTGCCAGCAGACAGGGTTACGAGCAGTACTTC.

The rearrangement joins TRBV6-1 to TRBJ1-3; 8 positions agree with TRBD1. CDR3 size: 15 residues. Germline V lookup: CDR1 MNHNS, CDR2 SASEGT. V dropped 5 bases and J dropped 8; count of bases not matched to a gene: 11. CDR3 residues: CASSFGQGQGYTIYF. As DNA, the CDR3 is TGTGCCAGCAGTTTCGGACAGGGCCAGGGGTACACCATATATTTT.

The chain uses TRBV6-2 or TRBV6-3 and TRBJ1-1; unclear D gene. This CDR3 has 12 residues. CDR1 is MNHEY, CDR2 SVGEGT, per germline. V was clipped by 4 bases and J by 5 bases, with 8 bases between them. The CDR3 sequence is CASSSAMTEAFF. The CDR3 DNA follows: TGTGCCAGCAGTTCCGCTATGACTGAAGCTTTCTTT.

The chain uses TRBV4-3 and TRBJ2-5, with D perhaps matching TRBD2 (5 bases). Trimming took 0 bases from V and 5 from J, leaving 16 bases between them. CDR1 and CDR2 from the germline V gene are LGHNA and YSLEER. The CDR3 contains 16 residues. The CDR3 sequence: CASSQEETRGVETQYF. In DNA form, the CDR3 reads TGCGCCAGCAGCCAAGAAGAGACACGGGGAGTGGAGACCCAGTACTTC.

This clonotype appeared once. A single base separates this from a much larger clone, so it may be a read error. This chain uses TRBV7-6 with TRBJ2-1; 9 bases line up with TRBD1. In germline, CDR1 is SGHVS, CDR2 FNYEAQ. CDR3 length: 13 residues. The CDR3 coding sequence is TGTGCCTGCAGCTCCGGGACAGGGACTGAGCAGTTCTTC. This gives the protein CACSSGTGTEQFF.

This chain connects TRBV12-3 or TRBV12-4 to TRBJ1-2; D uncertain. CDR3 length: 10 residues. V dropped 3 bases and J dropped 14 bases, with 10 bases sitting between them. CDR3 amino acids: CASSLSGLTF. Here the CDR3 DNA reads TGTGCCAGCAGTTTGAGTGGATTAACCTTC.

V usage is TRBV19 and J usage is TRBJ2-7, with D possibly being TRBD2 (5 bases). Trimming pared 6 bases from V and 1 base from J, leaving 16 bases between. The CDR3 length is 15 residues. CDR1 LNHDA and CDR2 SQIVND come from the germline V gene (reference sequence). The DNA for the CDR3 is TGTGCCAGTAGCGACGGAGGACCGACATCCTACGAGCAGTACTTC. Its protein is CASSDGGPTSYEQYF.